These 20 T cell receptor beta chains share one sample of origin, sequenced in a study of spatial heterogeneity in lung cancer. MiXCR, run by TCRdb on the 5' RACE reads, gives a single entry per CDR3 protein. This sample has over 70,000 distinct CDR3 sequences, with roughly 8.9% found just once. Stated time point: blood at routine non-recurrence follow-up after resection. The specimen was PBMCs, collected at follow-up. Receptors were obtained from a female donor with early-stage non-small cell lung cancer.

This clonotype came up many times. The chain is built from TRBV5-1 and TRBJ2-1; 9 bases agree with TRBD2. The CDR3 runs to 16 residues. Germline values: CDR1 SGHRS, CDR2 YFSETQ. The V gene end was trimmed by 0 bases and the J gene end by 6 bases; junction bases not matched to a gene: 7. CDR3 DNA sequence: TGCGCCAGCAGCTTGGGCCCGGGACTAGCTCCCAATGAGCAGTTCTTC. Its translation is CASSLGPGLAPNEQFF.

V and J are TRBV28 and TRBJ1-2; D is possibly TRBD1 (5 bases). Germline CDR1 reads MDHEN; CDR2 reads SYDVKM. The CDR3 contains 16 residues. The germline V and J ends were trimmed by 7 bases and 0 bases, with 18 bases remaining between them. The CDR3 nucleotides read TGTGCCAGCACCCCGACAGATCTGCAACCTAACTATGGCTACACCTTC. Translated: CASTPTDLQPNYGYTF.

This clonotype has a count of ten or more. The chain carries TRBV28 and TRBJ2-3, with a possible D match to TRBD2 (5 bases). Trimming cost V 3 bases and J 0 bases, with 10 bases left between them. The CDR3 is made up of 15 amino acids. The germline gives CDR1 MDHEN, CDR2 SYDVKM. The CDR3 here is CASSFSSESTDTQYF. In DNA, the CDR3 is TGTGCCAGCAGTTTTAGTAGCGAAAGCACAGATACGCAGTATTTT.

This clonotype has ten or more counts. The junction differs from germline at one of its ends, possibly a read error. The chain carries TRBV6-1 and TRBJ2-7; D is possibly TRBD2 (6 bases). Germline CDR1 is MNHNS and CDR2 is SASEGT. The CDR3 consists of 12 residues. The DNA of the CDR3 is TGTGCCAGTCGGGAGCAGGGAGCCTGGCCCCTTTTC. Its translation: CASREQGAWPLF.

This clonotype was detected a few times. The V and J genes are TRBV7-8 and TRBJ2-3; TRBD2 matches at 11 bases. Trimming cost V 4 bases and J 0 bases; bases outside gene matches: 3. Germline V gene data show CDR1 as SGHVS and CDR2 as FQNEAQ. The CDR3 spans 16 residues. In DNA, the CDR3 is TGTGCCAGCAGCTACAGACTAGCGGGAAGCACAGATACGCAGTATTTT. Its protein product is CASSYRLAGSTDTQYF.

At least ten counts were recorded for this clonotype. The chain employs TRBV28 and TRBJ2-3; 13 nucleotides align to TRBD2. V shed 3 bases and J 3 bases; nucleotides not matched to a gene: 6. The CDR3 is 17 residues long. Per germline, CDR1 MDHEN and CDR2 SYDVKM. The DNA of the CDR3 is TGTGCCAGCAGTTTCCCACTAGCGGGAGGGTTTACAGATACGCAGTATTTT. Amino acid sequence: CASSFPLAGGFTDTQYF.

This clonotype has at least ten counts. This rearrangement joins TRBV7-9 to TRBJ2-3, with 10 positions matching TRBD2. The CDR3 is made up of 16 amino acids. The V segment lost 5 bases and the J segment 2 bases; nucleotides outside the gene matches: 7. CDR1 is SEHNR, CDR2 FQNEAQ, per germline (reference sequence). DNA of the CDR3: TGTGCCAGCAGCCAACTAGCGGGACCTTTCACAGATACGCAGTATTTT. It is translated as CASSQLAGPFTDTQYF.

This clonotype was observed many times. V usage is TRBV5-6 and J usage is TRBJ2-1, with no clear D. Germline V gene lookup returns CDR1 SGHDT and CDR2 YYEEEE. The V and J ends lost 0 bases and 3 bases respectively, with 4 bases between them. The CDR3 has 13 residues. The CDR3 bases are TGTGCCAGCAGCTTGGGAGACTACAATGAGCAGTTCTTC. It translates to CASSLGDYNEQFF.

This clonotype was counted many times. The chain is built from TRBV10-1 and TRBJ2-7; 13 nucleotides agree with TRBD2. V gave up 8 bases and J gave up 3 bases; unmatched junction bases: 1. CDR1 WNHNN and CDR2 SYGVQD come from the germline V gene (reference sequence). This CDR3 region has 13 residues. In DNA form, the CDR3 reads TGCGCCAGCGGGACTAGCGGGGACTACGAGCAGTACTTC. Its protein product is CASGTSGDYEQYF.

This clonotype occurred many times. J is TRBJ2-1 and V is TRBV7-6, with a weak D call TRBD1 (6 bases). The germline V gene has CDR1 SGHVS and CDR2 FNYEAQ. Between the trimmed V and J ends, which lost 6 bases and 8 bases, there was a span of 14 bases. The CDR3 contains 13 residues. CDR3: CASRRLAGDEQFF. The DNA for the CDR3 is TGTGCCAGCAGAAGGTTGGCAGGGGATGAGCAGTTCTTC.

This clonotype occurred many times. The chain links TRBV3-1 to TRBJ1-3, with D unclear. CDR1 is LGHDT, CDR2 YNNKEL, per germline (reference sequence). This CDR3 spans 14 amino acids. V was shortened by 3 bases and J by 4 bases, with 10 bases between the two germline ends. CDR3 loop: CASSHTAVGNTIYF. The CDR3 bases are TGTGCCAGCAGCCACACAGCTGTCGGAAACACCATATATTTT.

The table lists this clonotype with many counts. The chain joins TRBV27 to TRBJ2-1; a weak D match, TRBD2 (6 bases). Trimming took off 6 bases at V and 4 bases at J, with 19 bases between the two ends. Germline V gene data show CDR1 as MNHEY and CDR2 as SMNVEV (reference sequence). The CDR3 contains 16 residues. Here the CDR3 reads CASRQLWAGRYNEQFF. The CDR3 nucleotides are TGTGCCAGCAGACAGCTCTGGGCGGGAAGATACAATGAGCAGTTCTTC.

This clonotype occurred many times. The chain couples TRBV2 to TRBJ1-2; no clear D gene. Germline V gene lookup returns CDR1 SNHLY and CDR2 FYNNEI. V was trimmed by 2 bases and J by 4 bases, leaving 11 bases between them. The CDR3 is 14 residues long. The CDR3 DNA follows: TGTGCCAGCAGTGAACGACGGGAGGTCTATGGCTACACCTTC. It codes for CASSERREVYGYTF. Variable domain in full (rest from reference TRBV2 and TRBJ1-2): EPEVTQTPSHQVTQMGQEVILRCVPISNHLYFYWYRQILGQKVEFLVSFYNNEISEKSEIFDDQFSVERPDGSNFTLKIRSTKLEDSAMYFCASSERREVYGYTFGSGTRLTVV.

This clonotype was found many times. This chain connects TRBV12-3 or TRBV12-4 to TRBJ2-3; D is unclear. V lost 5 bases, J lost 3 bases, and 12 bases lay in between. CDR3 size: 14 residues. In DNA, the CDR3 is TGTGCCAGCAGTCGCCTCCGTGGTACAGATACGCAGTATTTT. It is translated as CASSRLRGTDTQYF.

This clonotype has ten or more counts. The chain has TRBV5-6 and TRBJ2-3, with TRBD2 identical over 10 bases. Germline V gene lookup returns CDR1 SGHDT and CDR2 YYEEEE. Trimming cost V 2 bases and J 3 bases; bases outside gene matches: 9. This CDR3 has 17 residues. As DNA, the CDR3 is TGTGCCAGCAGCTTCCGGAGCGGGAGGGCCTGGACAGATACGCAGTATTTT. Translating it yields CASSFRSGRAWTDTQYF.

At least ten counts were recorded for this clonotype. The V call is TRBV10-2, the J call TRBJ1-1; 8 bases map to TRBD1. Unmatched junction bases numbered 2, after V lost 0 bases and J lost 2 bases. The CDR3 has 15 amino acids. The germline gives CDR1 WSHSY, CDR2 SAAADI. The CDR3 region has the DNA TGCGCCAGCAGTGAGTCTGGGACAGGTAACACTGAAGCTTTCTTT. Amino acid sequence: CASSESGTGNTEAFF.

This clonotype was counted many times. This sequence joins TRBV28 and TRBJ1-2; D may be TRBD1 (6 bases). The CDR3 length is 13 residues. The germline V gene has CDR1 MDHEN and CDR2 SYDVKM. Trimming shortened V by 3 bases and J by 8 bases, and 13 bases separated the two germline ends. This CDR3 is CASSFPSGGGYTF. DNA of the CDR3: TGTGCCAGCAGTTTTCCCAGCGGGGGCGGCTACACCTTC.

J is TRBJ2-3 and V is TRBV7-9; D may be TRBD1 or TRBD2 (5 bases each). The CDR3 loop spans 12 amino acids. Trimming left V 3 bases short and J 8 bases short, with 9 bases between. Germline V gives CDR1 SEHNR, CDR2 FQNEAQ (reference sequence). The CDR3 loop is CASSFGDGTQYF. CDR3 bases: TGTGCCAGCAGCTTCGGGGACGGTACGCAGTATTTT.

This clonotype was counted a few times. V gene TRBV4-2 combines with J gene TRBJ2-2, with D possibly TRBD2 on 7 matching bases. The length of the CDR3 is 16 residues. With 0 bases removed from V and 5 bases from J, the gap between germline ends came to 13 bases. The germline CDR1 and CDR2 sequences are LGHNA and YNFKEQ. The CDR3 region has the DNA TGTGCCAGCAGCCAAGATGAGGGGGAGGGTACCGGGGAGCTGTTTTTT. It is translated as CASSQDEGEGTGELFF.

The sample holds many counts of this clonotype. The chain joins TRBV5-1 to TRBJ2-1, with 9 nucleotides matching TRBD1. Germline loops: CDR1 SGHRS, CDR2 YFSETQ. V was pared by 3 bases and J by 4 bases, with 11 bases of the junction left unmatched. The length of the CDR3 is 17 residues. In nucleotides, the CDR3 is TGCGCCAGCAGCTCCACCCCCGGGACAGGGTTTTACAATGAGCAGTTCTTC. As protein: CASSSTPGTGFYNEQFF.